This is a list of T cell receptor beta chains from one sample in a study of CD8 T cells in Susac syndrome. One entry per CDR3 protein results from TCRdb running MiXCR on the immunoSEQ multiplex PCR reads. The table records approximately 130,000 distinct CDR3 sequences, around 91% of them present only once. Sequenced: CD8+ T cells from PBMCs. Receptor source: a human donor with multiple sclerosis. Each CDR3 is given with its conserved first and last residue. The D gene is left open where the match is weak. A clone size is listed for some rows: how often the clone was seen (once, few, many), or a class if it is expanded.

d_call	clone_size	v_call	j_call	cdr3_aa	cdr3_nt
.	.	TRBV12-3/TRBV12-4	TRBJ2-2	CASSDPGVEELFF	TGTGCCAGCAGTGACCCAGGGGTTGAGGAGCTGTTTTTT
.	.	TRBV7-8	TRBJ2-1	CASQVNSEWNEQFF	TGTGCCAGCCAAGTGAACTCGGAGTGGAATGAGCAGTTCTTC
.	.	TRBV24-1	TRBJ1-2	CATSSGRTVDGYTF	TGTGCCACCTCAAGTGGTCGCACAGTGGATGGCTACACCTTC
TRBD1	.	TRBV7-9	TRBJ1-5	CASSAGTGRNQPQHF	TGTGCCAGCAGCGCCGGGACAGGTCGCAATCAGCCCCAGCATTTT
.	.	TRBV3-1	TRBJ1-1	CASSQDWANTEAFF	TGTGCCAGCAGCCAAGATTGGGCGAACACTGAAGCTTTCTTT
.	.	TRBV30	TRBJ1-5	CAWSVQAGEPQHF	TGTGCCTGGAGTGTACAGGCCGGGGAGCCCCAGCATTTT
.	.	TRBV4-1	TRBJ2-5	CASSQERPQVGTQYF	TGCGCCAGCAGCCAAGAGAGGCCTCAAGTCGGGACCCAGTACTTC
.	.	TRBV29-1	TRBJ1-1	CSVAQSLKAFF	TGCAGCGTTGCACAGAGTCTTAAGGCTTTCTTT
.	few	TRBV27	TRBJ2-7	CASGFGEQYF	TGTGCCAGCGGATTTGGGGAGCAGTACTTC
.	.	TRBV5-6	TRBJ2-7	CASSWGGAGDEQYF	TGTGCCAGCAGCTGGGGGGGCGCGGGCGACGAGCAGTACTTC
.	.	TRBV3-1	TRBJ2-1	CASKGDPYNEQFF	TGTGCCAGCAAGGGGGACCCTTACAATGAGCAGTTCTTC
TRBD1	.	TRBV12-3/TRBV12-4	TRBJ1-1	CASSRPTRGQAEAFF	TGTGCCAGCAGCCGTCCTACCAGGGGGCAGGCTGAAGCTTTCTTT
TRBD1	.	TRBV29-1	TRBJ2-7	CSGGQGLEQYF	TGCAGCGGGGGACAGGGGCTCGAGCAGTACTTC
TRBD2	.	TRBV6-5	TRBJ2-3	CASSLGTSGFTDTQYF	TGTGCCAGCAGTTTGGGGACTAGCGGTTTCACAGATACGCAGTATTTT
.	.	TRBV19	TRBJ2-1	CASSMDGSSYNEQFF	TGTGCCAGTAGTATGGACGGCAGCTCCTACAATGAGCAGTTCTTC
.	.	TRBV9	TRBJ1-1	CASSPEPNTEAFF	TGTGCCAGCAGCCCCGAACCGAACACTGAAGCTTTCTTT
.	.	TRBV6-6	TRBJ2-1	CASTASSSYNEQFF	TGTGCCAGCACCGCTTCGAGCTCCTACAATGAGCAGTTCTTC
.	.	TRBV28	TRBJ1-6	CASSLTLDRRSPLHF	TGTGCCAGCAGTTTAACCTTAGACAGGCGGTCACCCCTCCACTTT
.	.	TRBV24-1	TRBJ2-3	CATSITGDTDTQYF	TGTGCCACCAGTATCACAGGAGACACAGATACGCAGTATTTT
.	.	TRBV30	TRBJ2-4	CAWTTGGIGAKNIQYF	TGTGCCTGGACAACGGGCGGGATCGGGGCCAAAAACATTCAGTACTTC
.	.	TRBV12-5	TRBJ2-7	CASALGGNEQYF	TGTGCTAGTGCCCTGGGGGGTAACGAGCAGTACTTC
.	.	TRBV29-1	TRBJ2-3	CSVLGATPSTDTQYF	TGCAGCGTTTTGGGGGCCACACCTAGCACAGATACGCAGTATTTT
TRBD1	.	TRBV28	TRBJ1-3	CASSQDRAGNTIYF	TGTGCCAGCAGCCAAGACAGGGCTGGAAACACCATATATTTT
.	.	TRBV3-1	TRBJ1-1	CASSHKLNTEAFF	TGTGCCAGCAGCCACAAGCTGAACACTGAAGCTTTCTTT
TRBD1	.	TRBV27	TRBJ2-7	CASSSDRGIHEQYF	TGTGCCAGCAGTTCGGACAGGGGGATACACGAGCAGTACTTC
.	.	TRBV6-4	TRBJ2-5	CASSRRETQYF	TGTGCCAGCTCCCGAAGGGAGACCCAGTACTTC
TRBD2	.	TRBV7-9	TRBJ2-4	CASSQGREANDIQYF	TGTGCCAGCAGCCAAGGACGGGAGGCTAACGACATTCAGTACTTC
.	once	TRBV7-7	TRBJ2-2	CASSLGSNTGELFF	TGTGCCAGCAGCTTAGGGAGTAACACCGGGGAGCTGTTTTTT
.	.	TRBV2	TRBJ2-7	CASSIPGDYEQYF	TGTGCCAGCAGTATTCCAGGAGATTACGAGCAGTACTTC
.	.	TRBV4-1	TRBJ2-1	CASSQGWESRNEQFF	TGCGCCAGCAGCCAAGGGTGGGAGTCCCGCAATGAGCAGTTCTTC
.	.	TRBV27	TRBJ1-2	CASSGTRGGYTF	TGTGCCAGCAGTGGCACCAGGGGTGGCTACACCTTC
TRBD2	.	TRBV27	TRBJ2-5	CARGGGLAGGMIQETQYF	TGTGCCAGAGGGGGGGGGCTAGCGGGTGGGATGATCCAAGAGACCCAGTACTTC
TRBD2	.	TRBV29-1	TRBJ2-7	CSVSGGTSYEQYF	TGCAGCGTCTCCGGGGGGACTTCCTACGAGCAGTACTTC
TRBD1	.	TRBV5-6	TRBJ2-2	CASSGLPGQFYTGELFF	TGTGCCAGCAGCGGTCTGCCGGGACAGTTTTACACCGGGGAGCTGTTTTTT
.	.	TRBV19	TRBJ1-2	CASSQGGYNGYTF	TGTGCCAGTAGTCAAGGAGGGTATAACGGCTACACCTTC
.	.	TRBV13	TRBJ2-7	CASSPTAELRQQYF	TGTGCCAGCAGCCCAACGGCAGAACTACGACAGCAGTACTTC
.	.	TRBV28	TRBJ1-5	CASSFGSGENQPQHF	TGTGCCAGCAGTTTTGGTTCAGGGGAGAATCAGCCCCAGCATTTT
.	.	TRBV19	TRBJ2-7	CASSISGSYEQYF	TGTGCCAGTAGTATCAGCGGTTCATACGAGCAGTACTTC
.	.	TRBV12-3/TRBV12-4	TRBJ2-7	CASSSPGLKGEQYF	TGTGCCAGCAGTTCGCCGGGACTCAAAGGCGAGCAGTACTTC
.	.	TRBV3-1	TRBJ2-5	CASSQQETQYF	TGTGCCAGCAGCCAGCAAGAGACCCAGTACTTC
.	.	TRBV18	TRBJ2-7	CASSGDGSYEQYF	TGTGCCAGCTCAGGGGACGGCTCCTACGAGCAGTACTTC